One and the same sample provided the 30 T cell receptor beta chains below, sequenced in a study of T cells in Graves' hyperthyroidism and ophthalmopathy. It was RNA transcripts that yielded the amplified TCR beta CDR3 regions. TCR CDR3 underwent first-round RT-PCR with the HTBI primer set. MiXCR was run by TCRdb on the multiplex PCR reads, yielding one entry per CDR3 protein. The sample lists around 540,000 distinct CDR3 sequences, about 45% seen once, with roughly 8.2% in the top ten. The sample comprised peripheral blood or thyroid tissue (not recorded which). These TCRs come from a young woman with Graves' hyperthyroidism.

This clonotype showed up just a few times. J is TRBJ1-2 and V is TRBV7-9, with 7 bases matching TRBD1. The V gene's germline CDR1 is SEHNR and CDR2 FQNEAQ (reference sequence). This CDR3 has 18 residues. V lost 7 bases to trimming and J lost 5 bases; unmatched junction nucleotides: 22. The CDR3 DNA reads TGTGCCAGCACCCCCAACTTACGGGGTCAGGGGGTTCGGTATGGCTACACCTTC. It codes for CASTPNLRGQGVRYGYTF.

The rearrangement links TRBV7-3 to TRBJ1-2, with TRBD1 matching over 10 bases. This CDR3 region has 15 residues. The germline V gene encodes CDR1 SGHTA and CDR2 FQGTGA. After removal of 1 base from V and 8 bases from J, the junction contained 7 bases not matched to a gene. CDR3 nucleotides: TGTGCCAGCAGCTTAAATTCCGGGACAGGGGCCGGCTACACCTTC. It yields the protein CASSLNSGTGAGYTF.

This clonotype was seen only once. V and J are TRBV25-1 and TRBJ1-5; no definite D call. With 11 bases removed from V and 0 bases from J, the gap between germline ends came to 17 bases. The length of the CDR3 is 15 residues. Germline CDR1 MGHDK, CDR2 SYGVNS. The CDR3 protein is CAWSVQGGSNQPQHF. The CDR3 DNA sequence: TGTGCCTGGAGTGTACAAGGTGGTAGCAATCAGCCCCAGCATTTT. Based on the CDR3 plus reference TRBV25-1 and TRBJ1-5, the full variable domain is EADIYQTPRYLVIGTGKKITLECSQTMGHDKMYWYQQDPGMELHLIHYSYGVNSTEKGDLSSESTVSRIRTEHFPLTLESARPSHTSQYLCAWSVQGGSNQPQHFGDGTRLSIL.

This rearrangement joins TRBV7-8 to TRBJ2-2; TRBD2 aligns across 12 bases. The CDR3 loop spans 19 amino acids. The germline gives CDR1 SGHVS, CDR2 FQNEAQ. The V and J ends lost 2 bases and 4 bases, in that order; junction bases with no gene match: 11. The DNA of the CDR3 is TGTGCCAGCAGCTTAACCTCACCGGGACTAGCGGGTAGCACCGGGGAGCTGTTTTTT. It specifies CASSLTSPGLAGSTGELFF.

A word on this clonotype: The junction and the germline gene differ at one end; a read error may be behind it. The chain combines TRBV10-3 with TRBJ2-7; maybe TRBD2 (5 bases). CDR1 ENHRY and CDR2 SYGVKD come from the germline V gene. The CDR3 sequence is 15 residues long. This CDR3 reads CASSYSPSRNYEQYF. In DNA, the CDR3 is TGTGCCAGCAGTTACTCCCCTAGCAGAAACTACGAGCAGTACTTC.

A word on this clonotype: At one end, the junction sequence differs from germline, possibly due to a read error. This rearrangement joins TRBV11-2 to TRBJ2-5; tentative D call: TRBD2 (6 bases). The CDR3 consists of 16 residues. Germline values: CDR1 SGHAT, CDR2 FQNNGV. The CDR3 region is CASSQTPGVLIETQYF. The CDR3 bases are TGCGCCAGCAGCCAAACGCCGGGAGTACTTATAGAGACCCAGTACTTC. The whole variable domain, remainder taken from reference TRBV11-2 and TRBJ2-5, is EAGVAQSPRYKIIEKRQSVAFWCNPISGHATLYWYQQILGQGPKLLIQFQNNGVVDDSQLPKDRFSAERLKGVDSTLKIQPAKLEDSAVYLCASSQTPGVLIETQYFGPGTRLLVL.

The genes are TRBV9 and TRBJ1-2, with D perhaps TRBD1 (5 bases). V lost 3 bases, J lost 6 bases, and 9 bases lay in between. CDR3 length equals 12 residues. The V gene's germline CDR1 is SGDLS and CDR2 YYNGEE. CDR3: CASSERGHGYTF. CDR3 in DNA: TGTGCCAGCAGCGAGAGGGGACATGGCTACACCTTC. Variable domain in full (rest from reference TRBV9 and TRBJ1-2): DSGVTQTPKHLITATGQRVTLRCSPRSGDLSVYWYQQSLDQGLQFLIQYYNGEERAKGNILERFSAQQFPDLHSELNLSSLELGDSALYFCASSERGHGYTFGSGTRLTVV.

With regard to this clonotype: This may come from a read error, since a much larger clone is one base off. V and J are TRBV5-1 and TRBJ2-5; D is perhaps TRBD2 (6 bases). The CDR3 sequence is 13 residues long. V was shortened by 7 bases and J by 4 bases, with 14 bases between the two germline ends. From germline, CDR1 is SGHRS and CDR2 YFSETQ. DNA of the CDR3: TGCGCCAGCCGCGGGGCAGAAGTAGAGACCCAGTACTTC. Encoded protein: CASRGAEVETQYF.

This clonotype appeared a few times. The CDR3 nucleotides are TGCAGTGCCAGACCACAGGAAGACGAGCAGTACTTC. It codes for CSARPQEDEQYF. The V call is TRBV20-1, the J call TRBJ2-7; a possible D gene is TRBD1 (5 bases). Germline CDR1 DFQATT, CDR2 SNEGSKA (reference sequence). The CDR3 consists of 12 residues. V was cut by 6 bases and J by 5 bases, with 14 bases left in between.

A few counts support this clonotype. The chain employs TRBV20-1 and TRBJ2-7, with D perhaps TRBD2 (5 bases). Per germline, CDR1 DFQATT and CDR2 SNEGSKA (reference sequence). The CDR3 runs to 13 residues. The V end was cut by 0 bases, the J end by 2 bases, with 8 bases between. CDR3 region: CSARDDGTYEQYF. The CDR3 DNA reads TGCAGTGCTAGAGATGACGGGACCTACGAGCAGTACTTC.

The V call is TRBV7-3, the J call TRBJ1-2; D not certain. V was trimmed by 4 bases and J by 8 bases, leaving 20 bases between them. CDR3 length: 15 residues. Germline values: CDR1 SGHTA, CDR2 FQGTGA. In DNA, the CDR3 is TGTGCCAGCAGCTCCCCCGATTCGACCCACGGGGGCTACACCTTC. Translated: CASSSPDSTHGGYTF.

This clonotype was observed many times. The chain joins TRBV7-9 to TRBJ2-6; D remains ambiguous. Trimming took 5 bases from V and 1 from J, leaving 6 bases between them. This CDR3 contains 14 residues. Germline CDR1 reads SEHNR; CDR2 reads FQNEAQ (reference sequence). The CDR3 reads CASSTQSGANVLTF. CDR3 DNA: TGTGCCAGCAGCACCCAATCTGGGGCCAACGTCCTGACTTTC.

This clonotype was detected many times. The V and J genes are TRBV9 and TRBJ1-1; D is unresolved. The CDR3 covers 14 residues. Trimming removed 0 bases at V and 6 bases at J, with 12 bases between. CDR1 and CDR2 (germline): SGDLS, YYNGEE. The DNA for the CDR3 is TGTGCCAGCAGCGTAGGCGTCTGGGATGCTGAAGCTTTCTTT. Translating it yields CASSVGVWDAEAFF.

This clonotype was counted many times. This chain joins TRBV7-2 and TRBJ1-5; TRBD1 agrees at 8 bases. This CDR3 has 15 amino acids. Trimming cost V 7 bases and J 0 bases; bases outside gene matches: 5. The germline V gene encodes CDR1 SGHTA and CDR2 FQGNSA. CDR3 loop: CASTQGGGSNQPQHF. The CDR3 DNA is TGTGCCAGCACACAGGGGGGAGGTAGCAATCAGCCCCAGCATTTT.

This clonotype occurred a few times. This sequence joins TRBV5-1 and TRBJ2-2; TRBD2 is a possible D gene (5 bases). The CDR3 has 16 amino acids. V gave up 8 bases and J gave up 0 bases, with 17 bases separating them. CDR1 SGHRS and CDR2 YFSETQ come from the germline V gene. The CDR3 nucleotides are TGCGCCAGTTCCAACGGGATGTCGGCGAACACCGGGGAGCTGTTTTTT. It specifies CASSNGMSANTGELFF.

In nucleotides, the CDR3 is TGTGCCAGCAGTGCGGGGCAGGGAGTTTTTATGGGAAAACTGTTTTTT. Its translation is CASSAGQGVFMGKLFF. The rearrangement uses TRBV2 and TRBJ1-4; possible D gene TRBD1, 5 bases. The CDR3 runs 16 residues. Germline V gene data show CDR1 as SNHLY and CDR2 as FYNNEI. Trimming took 4 bases from V and 10 from J, leaving 22 bases between them.

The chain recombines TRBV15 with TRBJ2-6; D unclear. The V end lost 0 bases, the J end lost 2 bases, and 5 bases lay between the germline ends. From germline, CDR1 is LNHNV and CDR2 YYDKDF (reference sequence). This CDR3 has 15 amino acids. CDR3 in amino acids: CATSRDRTGANVLTF. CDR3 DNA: TGTGCCACCAGCAGAGACCGGACTGGGGCCAACGTCCTGACTTTC. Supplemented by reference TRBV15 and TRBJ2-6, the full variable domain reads DAMVIQNPRYQVTQFGKPVTLSCSQTLNHNVMYWYQQKSSQAPKLLFHYYDKDFNNEADTPDNFQSRRPNTSFCFLDIRSPGLGDTAMYLCATSRDRTGANVLTFGAGSRLTVL.

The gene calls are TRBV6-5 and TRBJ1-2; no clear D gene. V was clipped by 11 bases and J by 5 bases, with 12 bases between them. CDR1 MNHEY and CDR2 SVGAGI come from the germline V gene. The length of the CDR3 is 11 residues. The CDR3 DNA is TGTGCCGCAAGCGGAAATTATGGCTACACCTTC. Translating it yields CAASGNYGYTF.

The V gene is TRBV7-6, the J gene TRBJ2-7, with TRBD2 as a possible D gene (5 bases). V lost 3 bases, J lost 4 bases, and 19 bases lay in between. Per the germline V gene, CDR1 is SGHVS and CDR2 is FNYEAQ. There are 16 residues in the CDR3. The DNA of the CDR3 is TGTGCCAGCAGCTTGGAGGTCATGGCGGGTATGTACGAGCAGTACTTC. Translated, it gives CASSLEVMAGMYEQYF.

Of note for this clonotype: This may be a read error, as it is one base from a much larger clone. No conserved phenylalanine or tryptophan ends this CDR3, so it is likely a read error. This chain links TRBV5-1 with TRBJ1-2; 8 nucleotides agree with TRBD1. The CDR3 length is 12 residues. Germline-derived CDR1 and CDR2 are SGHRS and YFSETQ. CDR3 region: CASRSRGLGYTS. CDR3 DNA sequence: TGTGCCAGCAGGAGCAGGGGGCTCGGCTACACCTCC.

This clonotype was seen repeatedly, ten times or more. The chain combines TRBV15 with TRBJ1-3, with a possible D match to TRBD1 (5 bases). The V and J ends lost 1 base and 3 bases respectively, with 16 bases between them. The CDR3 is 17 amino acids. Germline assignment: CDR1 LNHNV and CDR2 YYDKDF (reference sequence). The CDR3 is CATSRGGGHLYGNTIYF. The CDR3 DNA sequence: TGTGCCACCAGCAGAGGTGGTGGACACCTGTATGGAAACACCATATATTTT.

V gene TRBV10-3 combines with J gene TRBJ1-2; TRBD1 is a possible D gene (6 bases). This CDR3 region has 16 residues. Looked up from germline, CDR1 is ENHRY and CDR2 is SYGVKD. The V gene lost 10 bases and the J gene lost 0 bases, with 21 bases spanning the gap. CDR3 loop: CATRGTPDASNYGYTF. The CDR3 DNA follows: TGTGCCACCCGAGGGACACCAGACGCTTCTAACTATGGCTACACCTTC.

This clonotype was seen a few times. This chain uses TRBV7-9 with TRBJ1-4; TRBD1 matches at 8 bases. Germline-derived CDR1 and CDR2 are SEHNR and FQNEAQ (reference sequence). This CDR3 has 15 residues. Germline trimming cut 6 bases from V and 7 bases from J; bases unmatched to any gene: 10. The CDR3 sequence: CASSHPGGVGEKLFF. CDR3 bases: TGTGCCAGCAGTCATCCAGGGGGCGTTGGTGAAAAACTGTTTTTT.

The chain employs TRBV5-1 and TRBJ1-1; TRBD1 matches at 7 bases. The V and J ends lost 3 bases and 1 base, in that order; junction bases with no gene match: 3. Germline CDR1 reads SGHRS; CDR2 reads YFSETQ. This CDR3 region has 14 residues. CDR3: CASSWQGGNTEAFF. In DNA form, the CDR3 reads TGCGCCAGCAGCTGGCAGGGGGGGAACACTGAAGCTTTCTTT.

The DNA for the CDR3 is TGTGCCAGCAGTTACGCTCGGGGGACCGCCTACGAGCAGTACTTC. Translation gives CASSYARGTAYEQYF. The J gene is TRBJ2-7, the V gene TRBV6-5; D might be TRBD2 (6 bases). Trimming cost V 2 bases and J 2 bases, with 13 bases left between them. CDR3 length: 15 amino acids. From germline, CDR1 is MNHEY and CDR2 SVGAGI.

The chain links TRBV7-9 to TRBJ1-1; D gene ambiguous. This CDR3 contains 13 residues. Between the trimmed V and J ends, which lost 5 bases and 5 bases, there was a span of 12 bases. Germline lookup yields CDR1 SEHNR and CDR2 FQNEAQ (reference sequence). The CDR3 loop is CASSRGPQTEAFF. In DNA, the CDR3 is TGTGCCAGCAGCCGAGGGCCACAGACTGAAGCTTTCTTT.

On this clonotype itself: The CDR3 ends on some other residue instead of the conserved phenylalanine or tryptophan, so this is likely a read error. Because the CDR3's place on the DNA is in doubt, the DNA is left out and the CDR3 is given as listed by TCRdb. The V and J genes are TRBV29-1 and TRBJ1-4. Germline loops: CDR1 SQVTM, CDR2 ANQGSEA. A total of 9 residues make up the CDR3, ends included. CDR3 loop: CSVVGRRGY.

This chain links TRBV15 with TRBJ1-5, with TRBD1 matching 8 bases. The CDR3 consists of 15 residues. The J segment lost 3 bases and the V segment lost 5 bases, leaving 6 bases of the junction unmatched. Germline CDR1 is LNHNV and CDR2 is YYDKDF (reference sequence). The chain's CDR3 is CATSVGTGYNQPQHF. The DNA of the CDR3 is TGTGCCACCAGCGTCGGGACAGGTTACAATCAGCCCCAGCATTTT.

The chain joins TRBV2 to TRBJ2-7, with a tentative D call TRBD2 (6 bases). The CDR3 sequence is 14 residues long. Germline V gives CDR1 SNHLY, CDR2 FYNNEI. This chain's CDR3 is CAGGERGFSYEQYF. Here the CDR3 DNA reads TGTGCAGGCGGGGAAAGGGGCTTCTCCTACGAGCAGTACTTC.

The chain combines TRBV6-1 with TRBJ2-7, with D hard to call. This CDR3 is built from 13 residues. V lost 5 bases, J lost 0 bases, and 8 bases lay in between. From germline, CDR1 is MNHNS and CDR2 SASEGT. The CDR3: CASSPPHSYEQYF. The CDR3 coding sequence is TGTGCCAGCAGTCCTCCACACTCCTACGAGCAGTACTTC.